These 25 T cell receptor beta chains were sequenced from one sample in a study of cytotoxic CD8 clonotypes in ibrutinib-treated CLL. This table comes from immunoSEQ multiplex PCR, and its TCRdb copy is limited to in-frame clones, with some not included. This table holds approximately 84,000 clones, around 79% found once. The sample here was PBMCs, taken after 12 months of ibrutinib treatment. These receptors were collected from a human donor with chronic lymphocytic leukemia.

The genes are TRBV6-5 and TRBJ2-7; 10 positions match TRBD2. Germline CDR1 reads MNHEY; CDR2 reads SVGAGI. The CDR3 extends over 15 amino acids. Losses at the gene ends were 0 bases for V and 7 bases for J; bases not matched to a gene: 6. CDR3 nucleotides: TGTGCCAGCAGTTACTCGTCTAGCGGGAGCTCTGAGCAGTACTTC. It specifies CASSYSSSGSSEQYF.

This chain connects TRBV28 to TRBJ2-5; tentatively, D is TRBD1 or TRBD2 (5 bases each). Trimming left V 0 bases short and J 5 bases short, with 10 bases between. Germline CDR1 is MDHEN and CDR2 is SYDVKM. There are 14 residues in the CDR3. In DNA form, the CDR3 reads TGTGCCAGCAGTTTATGGGGGCGCGGGGAGACCCAGTACTTC. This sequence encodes CASSLWGRGETQYF.

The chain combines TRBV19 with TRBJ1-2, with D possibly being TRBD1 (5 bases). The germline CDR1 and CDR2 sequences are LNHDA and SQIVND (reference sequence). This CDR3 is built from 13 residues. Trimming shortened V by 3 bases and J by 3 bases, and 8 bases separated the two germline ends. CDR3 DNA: TGTGCCAGTAGTATCGGGGGAGACTATGGCTACACCTTC. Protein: CASSIGGDYGYTF.

CDR3 sequence reads: CASSSHGGSTDTQYF. The CDR3 coding sequence is TGTGCCAGCAGTTCACATGGGGGAAGCACAGATACGCAGTATTTT. This chain links TRBV6-6 with TRBJ2-3; either TRBD1 or TRBD2 may fit D (5 bases each). The V end lost 4 bases, the J end lost 0 bases, and 11 bases lay between the germline ends. The germline V gene has CDR1 MNHNY and CDR2 SVGAGI (reference sequence). The CDR3 consists of 15 residues.

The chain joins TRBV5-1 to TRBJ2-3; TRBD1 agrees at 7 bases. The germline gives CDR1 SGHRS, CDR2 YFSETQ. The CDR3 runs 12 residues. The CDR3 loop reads CATTGQGDTQYF. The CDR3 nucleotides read TGCGCGACGACAGGGCAGGGAGATACGCAGTATTTT.

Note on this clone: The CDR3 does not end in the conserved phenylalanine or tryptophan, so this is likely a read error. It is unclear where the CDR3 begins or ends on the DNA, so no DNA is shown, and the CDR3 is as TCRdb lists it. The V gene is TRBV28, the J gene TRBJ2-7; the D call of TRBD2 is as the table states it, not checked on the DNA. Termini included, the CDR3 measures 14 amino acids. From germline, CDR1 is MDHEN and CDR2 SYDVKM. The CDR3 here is CASRSPRDLTHLSI.

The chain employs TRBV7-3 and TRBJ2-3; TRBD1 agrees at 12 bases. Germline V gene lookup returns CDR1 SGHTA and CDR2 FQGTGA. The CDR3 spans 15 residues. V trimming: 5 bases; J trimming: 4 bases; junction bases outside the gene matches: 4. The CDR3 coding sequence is TGTGCCAGCAGCACCGGGACAGGGGGCTCAGATACGCAGTATTTT. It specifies CASSTGTGGSDTQYF.

The CDR3 protein is CASSPRTSRYNEQFF. Written as DNA, the CDR3 is TGTGCCAGCAGTCCCCGGACTAGTAGGTACAATGAGCAGTTCTTC. The chain recombines TRBV27 with TRBJ2-1, with TRBD2 matching 7 bases. CDR1 is MNHEY and CDR2 is SMNVEV in the germline V gene (reference sequence). The CDR3 runs 15 residues. Losses at the gene ends were 5 bases for V and 4 bases for J; bases not matched to a gene: 8.

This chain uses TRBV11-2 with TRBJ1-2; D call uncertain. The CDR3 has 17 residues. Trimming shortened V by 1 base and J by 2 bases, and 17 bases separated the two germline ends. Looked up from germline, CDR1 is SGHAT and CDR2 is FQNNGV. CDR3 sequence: CASSLGSRVVPNYGYTF. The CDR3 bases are TGTGCCAGCAGCTTAGGCTCGCGTGTAGTCCCCAACTATGGCTACACCTTC.

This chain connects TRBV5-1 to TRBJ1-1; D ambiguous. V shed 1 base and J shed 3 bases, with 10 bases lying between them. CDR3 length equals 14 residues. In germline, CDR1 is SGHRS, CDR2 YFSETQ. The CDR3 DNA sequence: TGCGCCAGCAGCTTGTGGAACGGGGACACTGAAGCTTTCTTT. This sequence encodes CASSLWNGDTEAFF.

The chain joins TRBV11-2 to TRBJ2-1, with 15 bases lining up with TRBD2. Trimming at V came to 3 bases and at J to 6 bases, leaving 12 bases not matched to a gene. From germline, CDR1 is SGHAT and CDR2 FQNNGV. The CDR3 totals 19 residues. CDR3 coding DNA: TGTGCCAGCAGCTTGGGACTAGCGGGGGGAAACCCCACAATCAATGAGCAGTTCTTC. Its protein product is CASSLGLAGGNPTINEQFF.

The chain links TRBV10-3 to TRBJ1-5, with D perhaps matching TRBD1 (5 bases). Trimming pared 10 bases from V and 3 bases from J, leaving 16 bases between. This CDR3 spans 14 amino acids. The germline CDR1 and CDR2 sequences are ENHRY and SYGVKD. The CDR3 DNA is TGTGCCACCCAACCCGGGACCCCCAATCAGCCCCAGCATTTT. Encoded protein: CATQPGTPNQPQHF.

The CDR3 DNA reads TGTGCCAGCAGCTACCTAGCGGGGGTGACCCAAGAGACCCAGTACTTC. Its protein is CASSYLAGVTQETQYF. This rearrangement joins TRBV28 to TRBJ2-5; 10 positions match TRBD2. CDR3 length equals 16 residues. Germline CDR1 MDHEN, CDR2 SYDVKM. The trim removed 6 bases at V and 1 base at J, leaving 8 bases unmatched.

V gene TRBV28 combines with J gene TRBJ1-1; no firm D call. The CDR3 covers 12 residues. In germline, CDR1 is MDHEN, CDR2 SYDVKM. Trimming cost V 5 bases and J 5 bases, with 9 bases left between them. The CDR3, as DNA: TGTGCCAGCAGTGCCGGAGCGACTGAAGCTTTCTTT. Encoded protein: CASSAGATEAFF. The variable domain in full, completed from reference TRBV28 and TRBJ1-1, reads DVKVTQSSRYLVKRTGEKVFLECVQDMDHENMFWYRQDPGLGLRLIYFSYDVKMKEKGDIPEGYSVSREKKERFSLILESASTNQTSMYLCASSAGATEAFFGQGTRLTVV.

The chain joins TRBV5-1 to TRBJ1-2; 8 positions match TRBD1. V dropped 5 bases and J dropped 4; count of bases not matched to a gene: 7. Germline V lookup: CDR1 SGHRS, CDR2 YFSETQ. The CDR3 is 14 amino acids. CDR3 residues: CASRSPDRAYGYTF. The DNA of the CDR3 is TGCGCCAGCAGGTCCCCGGACAGGGCCTATGGCTACACCTTC.

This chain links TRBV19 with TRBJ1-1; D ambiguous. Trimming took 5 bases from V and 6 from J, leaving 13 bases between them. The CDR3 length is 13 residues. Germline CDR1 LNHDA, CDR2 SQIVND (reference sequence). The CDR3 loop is CASSPPDGAEAFF. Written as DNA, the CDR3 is TGTGCCAGTAGTCCCCCCGACGGGGCTGAAGCTTTCTTT.

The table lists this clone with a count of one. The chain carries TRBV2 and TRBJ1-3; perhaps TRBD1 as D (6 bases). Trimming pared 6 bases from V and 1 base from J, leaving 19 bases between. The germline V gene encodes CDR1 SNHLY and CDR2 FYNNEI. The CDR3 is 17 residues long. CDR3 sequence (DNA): TGTGCCAGCAGACACAGGACAGCCCGGGCTTCTGGAAACACCATATATTTT. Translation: CASRHRTARASGNTIYF.

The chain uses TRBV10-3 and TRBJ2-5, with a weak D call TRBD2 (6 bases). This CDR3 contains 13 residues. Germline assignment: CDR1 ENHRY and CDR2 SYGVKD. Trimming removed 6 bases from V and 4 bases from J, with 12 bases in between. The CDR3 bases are TGTGCCATCAGGGAGGGTCTGGTAGAGACCCAGTACTTC. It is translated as CAIREGLVETQYF.

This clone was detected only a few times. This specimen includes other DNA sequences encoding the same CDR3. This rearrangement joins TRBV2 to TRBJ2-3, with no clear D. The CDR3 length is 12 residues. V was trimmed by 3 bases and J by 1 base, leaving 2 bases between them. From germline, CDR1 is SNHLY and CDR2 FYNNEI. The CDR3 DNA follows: TGTGCCAGCAGTGAGGGCACAGATACGCAGTATTTT. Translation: CASSEGTDTQYF.

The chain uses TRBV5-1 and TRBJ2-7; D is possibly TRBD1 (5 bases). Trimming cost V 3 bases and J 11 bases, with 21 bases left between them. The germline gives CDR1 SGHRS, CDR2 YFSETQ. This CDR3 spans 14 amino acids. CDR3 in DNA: TGCGCCAGCAGCTCCCGGCAGGGCGGTGGTTCTGAGTACTTC. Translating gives CASSSRQGGGSEYF.

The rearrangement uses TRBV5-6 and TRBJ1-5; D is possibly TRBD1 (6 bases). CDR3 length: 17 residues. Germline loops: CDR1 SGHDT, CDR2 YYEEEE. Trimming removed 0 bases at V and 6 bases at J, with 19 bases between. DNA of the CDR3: TGTGCCAGCAGCTTGGGACTGGGGTCAGGGGCTGCTCAGCCCCAGCATTTT. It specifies CASSLGLGSGAAQPQHF.

CDR3 DNA sequence: TGTGCCAGCAGCCCAGGACAGGGGGCTGTTGGCTACACCTTC. It specifies CASSPGQGAVGYTF. V and J are TRBV9 and TRBJ1-2; 11 bases agree with TRBD1. Germline-derived CDR1 and CDR2 are SGDLS and YYNGEE. V was pared by 4 bases and J by 7 bases, with 6 bases of the junction left unmatched. CDR3 length: 14 amino acids.

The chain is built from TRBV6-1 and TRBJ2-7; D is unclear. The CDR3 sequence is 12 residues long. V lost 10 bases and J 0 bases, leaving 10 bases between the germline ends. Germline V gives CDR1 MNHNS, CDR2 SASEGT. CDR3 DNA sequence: TGTGCCACCGACACGGTCTCCTACGAGCAGTACTTC. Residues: CATDTVSYEQYF.

In DNA, the CDR3 is TGTGCCACCAGCAGAGGGGCAGGGGTAGCTAATGAAAAACTGTTTTTT. It encodes CATSRGAGVANEKLFF. V gene TRBV15 combines with J gene TRBJ1-4; tentatively, D is TRBD1 (6 bases). V lost 1 base to trimming and J lost 3 bases, with 12 bases between them. CDR1 and CDR2 (germline): LNHNV, YYDKDF (reference sequence). The CDR3 totals 16 residues.

The CDR3 nucleotides are TGCGCCAGCAGCGAGGGGGGAGGCCGAAATGAGCAGTTCTTC. Translated: CASSEGGGRNEQFF. The gene calls are TRBV5-1 and TRBJ2-1, with D perhaps matching TRBD1 or TRBD2 (6 bases each). V was shortened by 4 bases and J by 7 bases, with 15 bases between the two germline ends. CDR3 length: 14 amino acids. Per the germline V gene, CDR1 is SGHRS and CDR2 is YFSETQ. Combining the CDR3 with reference TRBV5-1 and TRBJ2-1 gives the whole variable domain KAGVTQTPRYLIKTRGQQVTLSCSPISGHRSVSWYQQTPGQGLQFLFEYFSETQRNKGNFPGRFSGRQFSNSRSEMNVSTLELGDSALYLCASSEGGGRNEQFFGPGTRLTVL.